The T cell receptor beta chain under discussion was sequenced for a study of blood T cell repertoires in COVID-19. Study details: Acute and convalescent COVID-19 specimens originated in the United States, Italy and Spain. T cells, B-cell-depleted T cells, or PBMCs provided the cDNA or gDNA that served as material.

Authors' methods: Estimation of nucleated cell counts relied on the amplification of reference gene primers. Using immunoSEQ multiplex PCR, the repertoire was profiled, and TCRdb retains in-frame clones only, with some absent. D and trimming were read from the DNA, whereas the V and J calls and clone size are those reported in that table. The data show a few hundred thousand clones, about 78% seen once. Germline lookup yields CDR1 SNHLY and CDR2 FYNNEI. The CDR3 totals 13 residues. V was pared by 6 bases and J by 8 bases, with 14 bases between. Sequenced input: peripheral blood. The sequence was obtained from a woman aged 70-85 years with acute or convalescent COVID-19. This sequence joins TRBV2 and TRBJ2-4, with a possible D match to TRBD2 (6 bases). CDR3 in amino acids: CASRPGESYIQYF. CDR3 DNA sequence: TGTGCCAGCAGACCGGGAGAATCTTACATTCAGTACTTC. The entire variable domain, with the rest obtained from reference TRBV2 and TRBJ2-4, is as follows: EPEVTQTPSHQVTQMGQEVILRCVPISNHLYFYWYRQILGQKVEFLVSFYNNEISEKSEIFDDQFSVERPDGSNFTLKIRSTKLEDSAMYFCASRPGESYIQYFGAGTRLSVL.